This is a list of T cell receptor beta chains from one sample in a study of naive and memory T cell subsets. TCRdb re-called the UMI-ligation and nested PCR reads with MiXCR, one entry per CDR3 protein. The sample holds tens of thousands of distinct CDR3 sequences, more than 7% seen once. Sequencing used central memory CD8+ T cells from blood. Receptors originate from a human donor in good health. The CDR3 runs from the conserved cysteine through the conserved F or W. The order of the fields is J gene, clone size, D gene, V gene, CDR3 DNA, CDR3 protein. A D gene is named only where the DNA matches it firmly. Only part of the rows carry a size: once, few, many, or a class if the clone is expanded.

j_call: TRBJ2-7
clone_size: few
d_call: TRBD2
v_call: TRBV7-2
cdr3_nt: TGTGCCAGCAGCCTGACCGTTTCGGGACTAGCGGTCTACGAGCAGTACTTC
cdr3_aa: CASSLTVSGLAVYEQYF

j_call: TRBJ1-1
clone_size: few
d_call: .
v_call: TRBV9
cdr3_nt: TGTGCCAGCAGCACACAGGGTTCGAACACTGAAGCTTTCTTT
cdr3_aa: CASSTQGSNTEAFF

j_call: TRBJ2-7
clone_size: .
d_call: TRBD1
v_call: TRBV3-1
cdr3_nt: TGTGCCAGCAGCCAAGGGGGCGACAGGGTAATCTACGAGCAGTACTTC
cdr3_aa: CASSQGGDRVIYEQYF

j_call: TRBJ2-5
clone_size: .
d_call: TRBD2
v_call: TRBV6-2/TRBV6-3
cdr3_nt: TGTGCCAGCAGCCTCCTAGCGGTGGAGACCCAGTACTTC
cdr3_aa: CASSLLAVETQYF

j_call: TRBJ1-5
clone_size: few
d_call: .
v_call: TRBV6-1
cdr3_nt: TGTGCCAGCAGTGATGTGGCGGAGCTCTGGCCCCAGCATTTT
cdr3_aa: CASSDVAELWPQHF

j_call: TRBJ1-6
clone_size: few
d_call: .
v_call: TRBV19
cdr3_nt: TGTGCCAGTAGTCTAAGGGAATGGAATTCACCCCTCCACTTT
cdr3_aa: CASSLREWNSPLHF

j_call: TRBJ1-2
clone_size: .
d_call: TRBD1
v_call: TRBV9
cdr3_nt: TGTGCCAGCATGGGACAGGGGTTAAAATATGGCTACACCTTC
cdr3_aa: CASMGQGLKYGYTF

j_call: TRBJ1-2
clone_size: medium-sized
d_call: .
v_call: TRBV6-1
cdr3_nt: TGTGCCAGCAGTGAAGACAGTTACTATGGCTACACCTTC
cdr3_aa: CASSEDSYYGYTF

j_call: TRBJ1-5
clone_size: few
d_call: .
v_call: TRBV6-6
cdr3_nt: TGTGCCAGCAGTTACCGTAGGATAAACAGCGCCCTGCCCGATAGCAATCAGCCCCAGCATTTT
cdr3_aa: CASSYRRINSALPDSNQPQHF

j_call: TRBJ2-2
clone_size: many
d_call: TRBD1
v_call: TRBV28
cdr3_nt: TGTGCCAGCAGTTTATTCGCAGGGGGCACCGGGGAGCTGTTTTTT
cdr3_aa: CASSLFAGGTGELFF

j_call: TRBJ1-5
clone_size: .
d_call: .
v_call: TRBV28
cdr3_nt: TGTGCCAGCAGTTTGGGCTTCTCCAATCATCAGCCCCAGCATTTT
cdr3_aa: CASSLGFSNHQPQHF

j_call: TRBJ2-3
clone_size: .
d_call: .
v_call: TRBV4-1
cdr3_nt: TGCGCCAGCAGTTCCGTCGAGAGCACAGATACGCAGTATTTT
cdr3_aa: CASSSVESTDTQYF

j_call: TRBJ2-1
clone_size: many
d_call: .
v_call: TRBV5-6
cdr3_nt: TGTGCCAGCAGCTTGGCCGTACGAGCGGACCTCTCCTACAATGAGCAGTTCTTC
cdr3_aa: CASSLAVRADLSYNEQFF

j_call: TRBJ1-1
clone_size: .
d_call: .
v_call: TRBV19
cdr3_nt: TGTGCCAGTAGTATTATGGGAAGAGCTACCACTGAAGCTTTCTTT
cdr3_aa: CASSIMGRATTEAFF

j_call: TRBJ1-2
clone_size: few
d_call: .
v_call: TRBV9
cdr3_nt: TGTGCCAGCAGCAGTGGGTATGGCTACACCTTC
cdr3_aa: CASSSGYGYTF

j_call: TRBJ2-1
clone_size: few
d_call: TRBD2
v_call: TRBV28
cdr3_nt: TGTGCCAGCAGTTTCACGGGAGGGGTCAATGAGCAGTTCTTC
cdr3_aa: CASSFTGGVNEQFF

j_call: TRBJ2-1
clone_size: .
d_call: .
v_call: TRBV19
cdr3_nt: TGTGCCAGTAGTATAGAGGGACTTATCCACAATGAGCAGTTCTTC
cdr3_aa: CASSIEGLIHNEQFF

j_call: TRBJ1-2
clone_size: many
d_call: .
v_call: TRBV28
cdr3_nt: TGTGCCAGCAGTCCCCTCCCGGCCACCGTTAACTATGGCTACACCTTC
cdr3_aa: CASSPLPATVNYGYTF

j_call: TRBJ2-7
clone_size: few
d_call: TRBD1
v_call: TRBV30
cdr3_nt: TGTGCCTGGAGGGATTCTCCGGGACAGCTTTACGAGCAGTACTTC
cdr3_aa: CAWRDSPGQLYEQYF

j_call: TRBJ2-7
clone_size: many
d_call: .
v_call: TRBV16
cdr3_nt: TGTGCCAGCAGCCAAGAGTCGAGTGAGCAGTACTTC
cdr3_aa: CASSQESSEQYF

j_call: TRBJ1-5
clone_size: .
d_call: .
v_call: TRBV15
cdr3_nt: TGTGCCACCAGCAGAGATTTTGGGGCTCAGCCCCAGCATTTT
cdr3_aa: CATSRDFGAQPQHF

j_call: TRBJ2-1
clone_size: many
d_call: .
v_call: TRBV12-3/TRBV12-4
cdr3_nt: TGTGCCAGCAGCGGCGGCAGCTCCTACAATGAGCAGTTCTTC
cdr3_aa: CASSGGSSYNEQFF

j_call: TRBJ2-2
clone_size: .
d_call: TRBD2
v_call: TRBV30
cdr3_nt: TGTGCCTGGCTTACCTGGGAGGGTTCGAACACCGGGGAGCTGTTTTTT
cdr3_aa: CAWLTWEGSNTGELFF

j_call: TRBJ2-3
clone_size: few
d_call: .
v_call: TRBV6-5
cdr3_nt: TGTGCCAGTAGACTCAAGCGCACAGATACGCAGTATTTT
cdr3_aa: CASRLKRTDTQYF

j_call: TRBJ1-2
clone_size: many
d_call: .
v_call: TRBV29-1
cdr3_nt: TGCAGCGTTGGAACGTACGATGGAGTTAACTATGGCTACACCTTC
cdr3_aa: CSVGTYDGVNYGYTF

j_call: TRBJ2-6
clone_size: .
d_call: .
v_call: TRBV6-1
cdr3_nt: TGTGCCAGCAGTGAAAGAGGAGCTGGGGCCAACGTCCTGACTTTC
cdr3_aa: CASSERGAGANVLTF

j_call: TRBJ2-1
clone_size: many
d_call: .
v_call: TRBV20-1
cdr3_nt: TGCAGTGCTAGAGATTTCGGACTTACCTACAATGAGCAGTTCTTC
cdr3_aa: CSARDFGLTYNEQFF

j_call: TRBJ2-1
clone_size: .
d_call: .
v_call: TRBV7-9
cdr3_nt: TGTGCCAGCAGCTTAGAAGGCGCTGAGCAGTTCTTC
cdr3_aa: CASSLEGAEQFF

j_call: TRBJ2-7
clone_size: .
d_call: TRBD2
v_call: TRBV4-1
cdr3_nt: TGCGCCAGCAGCCCCTTACGGACTAGCGGGGGATGGTACGAGCAGTACTTC
cdr3_aa: CASSPLRTSGGWYEQYF

j_call: TRBJ2-7
clone_size: medium-sized
d_call: TRBD2
v_call: TRBV9
cdr3_nt: TGTGCCAGCAGCGAAGGACTAGCGGGACCCTCCTCCTACGAGCAGTACTTC
cdr3_aa: CASSEGLAGPSSYEQYF

j_call: TRBJ2-2
clone_size: .
d_call: .
v_call: TRBV20-1
cdr3_nt: TGCAGTGCTAGAGATCGGGGGACCGGGGAGCTGTTTTTT
cdr3_aa: CSARDRGTGELFF

j_call: TRBJ2-5
clone_size: .
d_call: TRBD2
v_call: TRBV10-2
cdr3_nt: TGCGCCAGCAGTGTTCGGCGGGGGCAAGAGACCCAGTACTTC
cdr3_aa: CASSVRRGQETQYF

j_call: TRBJ1-1
clone_size: many
d_call: .
v_call: TRBV12-3/TRBV12-4
cdr3_nt: TGTGCCAGCAGTTACAGGCCAGTGAACACTGAAGCTTTCTTT
cdr3_aa: CASSYRPVNTEAFF

j_call: TRBJ1-5
clone_size: few
d_call: TRBD1
v_call: TRBV6-5
cdr3_nt: TGTGCCAGCAGCCCAACAGGGGGGATCAATCAGCCCCAGCATTTT
cdr3_aa: CASSPTGGINQPQHF

j_call: TRBJ2-5
clone_size: medium-sized
d_call: TRBD1
v_call: TRBV20-1
cdr3_nt: TGCAGTTCATCTGACAGGGTCGGGGAGACCCAGTACTTC
cdr3_aa: CSSSDRVGETQYF

j_call: TRBJ2-5
clone_size: many
d_call: .
v_call: TRBV12-3/TRBV12-4
cdr3_nt: TGTGCCAGCAGTACGCAAGAGACCCAGTACTTC
cdr3_aa: CASSTQETQYF

j_call: TRBJ1-4
clone_size: many
d_call: .
v_call: TRBV2
cdr3_nt: TGTGCCAGCAGGAGGTTCGGTGCGGGAGGCGATGAAAAACTGTTTTTT
cdr3_aa: CASRRFGAGGDEKLFF

j_call: TRBJ1-2
clone_size: .
d_call: .
v_call: TRBV25-1
cdr3_nt: TGTGCCAGCAGTTGGACAGCCGCTGACAAGAAAGGCTACACCTTC
cdr3_aa: CASSWTAADKKGYTF

j_call: TRBJ2-2
clone_size: many
d_call: TRBD2
v_call: TRBV14
cdr3_nt: TGTGCCAGCAGCCCTAGCGGGAGGGCCCTCGGGGAGCTGTTTTTT
cdr3_aa: CASSPSGRALGELFF

j_call: TRBJ2-1
clone_size: .
d_call: .
v_call: TRBV7-2
cdr3_nt: TGTGCCAGCAGCTCCTTCTGGGCGGGTGCTATTATGGATTCGAACAATGAGCAGTTCTTC
cdr3_aa: CASSSFWAGAIMDSNNEQFF

j_call: TRBJ2-5
clone_size: .
d_call: TRBD2
v_call: TRBV28
cdr3_nt: TGTGCCAGCAGTTTATTACTAGCGGAAGGGCAAGAGACCCAGTACTTC
cdr3_aa: CASSLLLAEGQETQYF

j_call: TRBJ2-3
clone_size: few
d_call: TRBD2
v_call: TRBV20-1
cdr3_nt: TGCAGTGCTAGAGAAGGGCTAGCGGACACAGATACGCAGTATTTT
cdr3_aa: CSAREGLADTDTQYF

j_call: TRBJ2-6
clone_size: few
d_call: TRBD1
v_call: TRBV5-6
cdr3_nt: TGTGCCAGCAGCTTGGAGCGGGACAGGGGGACGTCTGGGGCCAACGTCCTGACTTTC
cdr3_aa: CASSLERDRGTSGANVLTF

j_call: TRBJ1-6
clone_size: many
d_call: .
v_call: TRBV12-5
cdr3_nt: TGTGCTAGTGCCACCACAGGGAAGGCCCTAAATTCACCCCTCCACTTT
cdr3_aa: CASATTGKALNSPLHF